The next 27 T cell receptor beta chains were all read from a single sample in a study of response to subunit inactivated influenza vaccine. MiXCR was run by TCRdb on the RT-PCR reads, yielding one entry per CDR3 protein. Of 800,000 to 1,000,000 distinct CDR3 sequences listed, 21% are singletons. The specimen comprised PBMCs from blood, sampled 4 to 6 days after vaccination. The receptors come from a man aged 50 to 59 who received an inactivated influenza vaccine.

The V call is TRBV20-1, the J call TRBJ2-3; the match to TRBD1 covers 9 bases. CDR1 is DFQATT, CDR2 SNEGSKA, per germline (reference sequence). Trimming took 8 bases from V and 1 from J; bases not matched to a gene: 4. This CDR3 spans 13 amino acids. CDR3: CSPRTGGTDTQYF. The CDR3 DNA reads as TGCAGTCCCAGGACAGGGGGCACAGATACGCAGTATTTT.

This clonotype has more than one count but fewer than ten. The rearrangement uses TRBV7-2 and TRBJ2-3, with D perhaps matching TRBD1 or TRBD2 (5 bases each). V lost 7 bases to trimming and J lost 4 bases, with 18 bases between them. This CDR3 has 15 amino acids. CDR1 and CDR2 (germline): SGHTA, FQGNSA. The CDR3: CASTRDHGLSDTQYF. CDR3 coding DNA: TGTGCCAGCACCCGGGACCACGGGCTATCAGATACGCAGTATTTT.

The rearrangement links TRBV6-1 to TRBJ1-2, with a weak D call TRBD1 (5 bases). Germline lookup yields CDR1 MNHNS and CDR2 SASEGT. V lost 8 bases to trimming and J lost 6 bases, with 16 bases between them. CDR3 length: 13 residues. The CDR3 sequence: CASLSRGGDGYTF. The CDR3 region has the DNA TGTGCCAGCCTCTCTCGGGGGGGAGATGGCTACACCTTC.

This clonotype was seen only a few times. The chain has TRBV6-5 and TRBJ2-7; D could derive from TRBD1 or TRBD2 (5 bases each). This CDR3 is built from 15 residues. V was pared by 0 bases and J by 2 bases, with 11 bases between. The V gene's germline CDR1 is MNHEY and CDR2 SVGAGI. The CDR3 protein is CASSYSGDGPYEQYF. CDR3 DNA: TGTGCCAGCAGTTACTCGGGGGACGGGCCCTACGAGCAGTACTTC.

The J gene is TRBJ2-7, the V gene TRBV6-2 or TRBV6-3; D is uncertain. Germline loops: CDR1 MNHEY, CDR2 SVGEGT. V dropped 6 bases and J dropped 5 bases, with 14 bases sitting between them. The length of the CDR3 is 13 residues. The CDR3 here is CASRGSSIDEQYF. In DNA form, the CDR3 reads TGTGCCAGCAGAGGGTCCAGCATAGACGAGCAGTACTTC.

This sequence joins TRBV4-2 and TRBJ2-1; 7 positions match TRBD2. After removal of 4 bases from V and 8 bases from J, the junction contained 5 bases not matched to a gene. Looked up from germline, CDR1 is LGHNA and CDR2 is YNFKEQ. The CDR3 runs to 13 residues. DNA for the CDR3: TGTGCCAGCAGCCCTGGGGAGGGCGATGAGCAGTTCTTC. Amino acids: CASSPGEGDEQFF.

This clonotype was observed many times. V and J are TRBV3-1 and TRBJ2-1, with 7 positions matching TRBD2. In germline, CDR1 is LGHDT, CDR2 YNNKEL (reference sequence). The CDR3 spans 17 residues. V lost 0 bases, J lost 2 bases, and 7 bases stayed unmatched. The chain's CDR3 is CASSQDFAGEAYNEQFF. In nucleotides, the CDR3 is TGTGCCAGCAGCCAAGATTTCGCGGGAGAGGCCTACAATGAGCAGTTCTTC.

This chain links TRBV6-1 with TRBJ2-1; TRBD2 matches 12 bases. The CDR3 sequence is 15 residues long. Germline V gene data show CDR1 as MNHNS and CDR2 as SASEGT. The V segment lost 5 bases and the J segment 8 bases; nucleotides outside the gene matches: 7. The CDR3 coding sequence is TGTGCCAGCAGTCAGCTAGCGGGGGGGCTCGATGAGCAGTTCTTC. Amino acids: CASSQLAGGLDEQFF.

This clonotype was seen repeatedly, ten times or more. The chain uses TRBV12-3 or TRBV12-4 and TRBJ2-5, with D tentatively TRBD2 (5 bases). The CDR3 is 13 residues long. V gave up 8 bases and J gave up 0 bases, with 10 bases separating them. The CDR3: CASSPGNQETQYF. As DNA, the CDR3 is TGTGCCAGCTCCCCCGGGAACCAAGAGACCCAGTACTTC.

V usage is TRBV3-1 and J usage is TRBJ1-2, with unresolved D. Trimming stripped 5 bases from V and 1 base from J, with 5 bases between. There are 12 residues in the CDR3. From germline, CDR1 is LGHDT and CDR2 YNNKEL (reference sequence). The CDR3 region is CASSYFNYGYTF. The CDR3 DNA sequence: TGTGCCAGCAGCTATTTTAACTATGGCTACACCTTC.

The chain has TRBV4-3 and TRBJ2-3, with 8 bases matching TRBD2. Germline CDR1 reads LGHNA; CDR2 reads YSLEER. This CDR3 spans 15 amino acids. The V and J ends lost 2 bases and 1 base, in that order; junction bases with no gene match: 2. The CDR3 nucleotides are TGCGCCAGCAGCCAAACACTAGCGGGCACAGATACGCAGTATTTT. Protein sequence: CASSQTLAGTDTQYF.

V usage is TRBV28 and J usage is TRBJ1-5; the match to TRBD1 covers 7 bases. Germline V lookup: CDR1 MDHEN, CDR2 SYDVKM. The CDR3 has 14 residues. V shed 5 bases, J shed 8 bases, and the junction held 9 bases outside the gene matches. The DNA of the CDR3 is TGTGCCAGCAGTGCCAGGGGGTACAACGAGCCCCAGCATTTT. Protein product: CASSARGYNEPQHF.

The chain joins TRBV6-2 or TRBV6-3 to TRBJ1-5; a weak D match, TRBD1 (6 bases). The germline V gene has CDR1 MNHEY and CDR2 SVGEGT. This CDR3 contains 20 residues. V was clipped by 1 base and J by 1 base, with 23 bases between them. The CDR3 DNA is TGTGCCAGCAGTTACTGGGGGGCAGGGGTGAAGATTTTGAGCAATCAGCCCCAGCATTTT. It specifies CASSYWGAGVKILSNQPQHF.

This chain uses TRBV24-1 with TRBJ2-3; D call uncertain. CDR3 length: 14 residues. Germline V CDR1 and CDR2: KGHDR, SFDVKD. V lost 5 bases and J lost 0, with 8 bases in between. The CDR3 nucleotides are TGTGCCACCAGTGCCCTGGACAGCACAGATACGCAGTATTTT. Translating gives CATSALDSTDTQYF.

CDR3 residues: CATSDLSRWDRGTDTQYF. CDR3 bases: TGTGCCACCAGTGATTTGAGCCGGTGGGACAGGGGCACAGATACGCAGTATTTT. The chain couples TRBV24-1 to TRBJ2-3, with 9 bases matching TRBD1. The CDR3 covers 18 residues. Germline CDR1 is KGHDR and CDR2 is SFDVKD. V shed 0 bases, J shed 1 base, and the junction held 7 bases outside the gene matches.

In DNA, the CDR3 is TGTGCCAGCAGTTACGGCAGGGTCTATGGCTACACCTTC. This sequence encodes CASSYGRVYGYTF. The chain employs TRBV6-2 or TRBV6-3 and TRBJ1-2; tentative D call: TRBD1 (5 bases). V shed 2 bases and J shed 4 bases, with 8 bases lying between them. CDR3 size: 13 residues. CDR1 and CDR2 from the germline V gene are MNHEY and SVGEGT.

The chain employs TRBV4-3 and TRBJ2-1; TRBD1 agrees at 7 bases. Losses at the gene ends were 4 bases for V and 5 bases for J; bases not matched to a gene: 11. The CDR3 is made up of 16 amino acids. Germline V gives CDR1 LGHNA, CDR2 YSLEER. The CDR3 region is CASSRNRGRLDNEQFF. For the CDR3, the DNA is TGCGCCAGCAGCCGGAACAGGGGAAGGCTAGACAATGAGCAGTTCTTC.

The chain uses TRBV28 and TRBJ1-5; a possible D gene is TRBD1 (5 bases). V gave up 8 bases and J gave up 3 bases, with 23 bases separating them. CDR3 size: 17 residues. Germline values: CDR1 MDHEN, CDR2 SYDVKM. CDR3 nucleotides: TGTGCCAGCCGTACCCGGAGAAGAATGGGGGACAATCAGCCCCAGCATTTT. It encodes CASRTRRRMGDNQPQHF.

The V call is TRBV18, the J call TRBJ2-7, with D tentatively TRBD1 (5 bases). CDR3 length: 13 amino acids. V was shortened by 2 bases and J by 5 bases, with 10 bases between the two germline ends. Germline loops: CDR1 KGHSH, CDR2 LQKENI. The CDR3 coding sequence is TGTGCCAGCTCACCAAGCCTCAGGGACGAGCAGTACTTC. Translating it yields CASSPSLRDEQYF.

This chain joins TRBV5-1 and TRBJ2-5; 7 bases align to TRBD2. V lost 0 bases and J lost 0; bases outside the gene matches: 5. The CDR3 has 16 residues. CDR1 and CDR2 (germline): SGHRS, YFSETQ. This CDR3 reads CASSLARLADQETQYF. The CDR3 region has the DNA TGCGCCAGCAGCTTGGCGCGCCTAGCGGACCAAGAGACCCAGTACTTC.

The CDR3 DNA is TGCGCCAGCAGCCGGGCCGATCAAGATACGCAGTATTTT. Encoded protein: CASSRADQDTQYF. This chain uses TRBV5-1 with TRBJ2-3; the D is unclear. The CDR3 is 13 amino acids. With 4 bases removed from V and 5 bases from J, the gap between germline ends came to 11 bases. CDR1 SGHRS and CDR2 YFSETQ come from the germline V gene.

The chain combines TRBV4-3 with TRBJ1-2; D is perhaps TRBD1 (5 bases). Germline V lookup: CDR1 LGHNA, CDR2 YSLEER. The CDR3 sequence is 15 residues long. Trimming stripped 0 bases from V and 4 bases from J, with 12 bases between. The CDR3 nucleotides read TGCGCCAGCAGCCAAGAGGGGGTAACTTCCTATGGCTACACCTTC. It encodes CASSQEGVTSYGYTF.

This sequence joins TRBV20-1 and TRBJ2-1, with 8 bases that match TRBD2. The CDR3 extends over 19 amino acids. CDR1 is DFQATT, CDR2 SNEGSKA, per germline (reference sequence). The V gene end was trimmed by 0 bases and the J gene end by 4 bases; junction bases not matched to a gene: 17. DNA for the CDR3: TGCAGTGCTAGAGATGTAAGGGGGTACCAGCGGGAGTGGTACAATGAGCAGTTCTTC. Its translation: CSARDVRGYQREWYNEQFF.

In its sample, this clonotype was seen a few times. The CDR3 coding sequence is TGTGCCAGTAGCGAAAGACTAGCGGGGAGCTCCTACAATGAGCAGTTCTTC. Translating gives CASSERLAGSSYNEQFF. The chain uses TRBV19 and TRBJ2-1; 11 bases are shared with TRBD2. The CDR3 runs to 17 residues. Unmatched junction bases numbered 7, after V lost 6 bases and J lost 0 bases. Germline CDR1 LNHDA, CDR2 SQIVND (reference sequence).

This clonotype was observed a few times. This sequence joins TRBV29-1 and TRBJ2-7; D is unclear. Per germline, CDR1 SQVTM and CDR2 ANQGSEA. The V end was cut by 5 bases, the J end by 4 bases, with 9 bases between. This CDR3 comprises 11 residues. The CDR3 DNA sequence: TGCAGCGTTCGAAGGAGTTACGAGCAGTACTTC. This encodes CSVRRSYEQYF.

Comments on this clonotype: Just one base apart from a much larger clone, this may be a read error. CDR3 DNA sequence: TGCAGCGTTGAAGTAGTAGCCAAAAACATGCAGTACTTC. As protein: CSVEVVAKNMQYF. This chain connects TRBV29-1 to TRBJ2-4; D uncertain. The CDR3 runs 13 residues. Germline loops: CDR1 SQVTM, CDR2 ANQGSEA.

The chain couples TRBV6-1 to TRBJ2-7; 8 nucleotides line up with TRBD1. Germline V gene lookup returns CDR1 MNHNS and CDR2 SASEGT. After removal of 6 bases from V and 7 bases from J, the junction contained 8 bases not matched to a gene. The CDR3 contains 13 residues. CDR3 loop: CASSRTGLGEQYF. The CDR3 DNA follows: TGTGCCAGCAGCCGGACAGGGCTCGGGGAGCAGTACTTC.